This T cell receptor (beta chain) was captured by sequencing in a study of beta chain features in type 1 diabetes. Study-level results: For patients, the naive, central memory and Treg TCRB repertoires appeared more alike than for healthy donors. Moderately but significantly shorter TCRB CDR3s were found in Type 1 diabetes patients in all four CD4+ subsets.

Germline CDR1 is SGHNT and CDR2 is YYREEE (reference sequence). With 3 bases clipped from V and 0 bases from J, the junction kept 4 bases outside the gene matches. There are 15 residues in the CDR3. Purity (above 98%) was reached by all sorted populations. All of the isolated RNA was reverse transcribed, so expressed TCRB transcripts were sequenced. Clones were read by immunoSEQ multiplex PCR, and TCRdb kept only the in-frame ones, dropping some. This table has hundreds of thousands of clones, over 12% appearing once. Regarding this clone: The antigen is not known.

V and J are TRBV5-4 and TRBJ2-3, with 7 bases fitting TRBD1. The sample consisted of naive CD4+ T cells from blood. The sequence was obtained from a man younger than 30 with type 1 diabetes. This chain's CDR3 is CASSWDRASTDTQYF. In nucleotides, the CDR3 is TGTGCCAGCAGCTGGGACAGAGCTAGCACAGATACGCAGTATTTT.